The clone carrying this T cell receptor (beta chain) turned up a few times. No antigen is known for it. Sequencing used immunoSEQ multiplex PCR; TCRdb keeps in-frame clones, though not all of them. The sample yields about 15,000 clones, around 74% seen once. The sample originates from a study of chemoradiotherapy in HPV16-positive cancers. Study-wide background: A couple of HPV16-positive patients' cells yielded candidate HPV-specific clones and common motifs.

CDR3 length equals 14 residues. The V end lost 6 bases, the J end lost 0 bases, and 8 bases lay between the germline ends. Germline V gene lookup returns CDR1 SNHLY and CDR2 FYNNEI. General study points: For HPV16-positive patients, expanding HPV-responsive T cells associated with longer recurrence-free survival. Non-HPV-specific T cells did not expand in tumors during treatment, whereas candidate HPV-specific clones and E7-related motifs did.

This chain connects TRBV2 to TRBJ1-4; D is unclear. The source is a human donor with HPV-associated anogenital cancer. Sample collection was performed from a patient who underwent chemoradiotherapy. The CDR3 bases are TGTGCCAGCAGATTCGGGGCAACTAATGAAAAACTGTTTTTT. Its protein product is CASRFGATNEKLFF.